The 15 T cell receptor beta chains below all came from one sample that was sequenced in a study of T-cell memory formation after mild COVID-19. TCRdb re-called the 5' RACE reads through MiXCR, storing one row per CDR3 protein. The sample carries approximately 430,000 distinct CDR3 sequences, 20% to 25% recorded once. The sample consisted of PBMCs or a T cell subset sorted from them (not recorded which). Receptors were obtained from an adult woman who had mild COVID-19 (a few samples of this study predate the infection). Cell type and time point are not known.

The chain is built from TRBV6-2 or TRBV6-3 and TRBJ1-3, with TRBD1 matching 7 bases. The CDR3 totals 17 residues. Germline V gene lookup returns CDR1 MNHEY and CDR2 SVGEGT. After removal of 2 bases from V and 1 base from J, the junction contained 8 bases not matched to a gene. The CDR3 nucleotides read TGTGCCAGCAGTTACCAAGACAGGGTGCCTTCTGGAAACACCATATATTTT. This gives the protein CASSYQDRVPSGNTIYF.

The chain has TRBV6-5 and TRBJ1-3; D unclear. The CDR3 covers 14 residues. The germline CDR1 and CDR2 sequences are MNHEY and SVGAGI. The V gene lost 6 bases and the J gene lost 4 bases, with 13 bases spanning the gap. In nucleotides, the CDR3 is TGTGCCAGCAGCCGAGGGTCGAGAGGAAACACCATATATTTT. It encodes CASSRGSRGNTIYF.

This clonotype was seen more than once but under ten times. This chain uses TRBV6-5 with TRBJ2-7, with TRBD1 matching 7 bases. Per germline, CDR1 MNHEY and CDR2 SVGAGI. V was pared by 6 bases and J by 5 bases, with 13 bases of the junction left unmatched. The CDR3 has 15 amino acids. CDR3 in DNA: TGTGCCAGCAGCCACGACAGGGTAAATAAGAACGAGCAGTACTTC. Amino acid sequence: CASSHDRVNKNEQYF.

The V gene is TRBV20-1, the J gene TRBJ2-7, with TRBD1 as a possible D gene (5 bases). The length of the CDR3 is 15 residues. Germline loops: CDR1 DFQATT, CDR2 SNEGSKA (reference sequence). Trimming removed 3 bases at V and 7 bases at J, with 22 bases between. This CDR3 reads CSARGSTDLLWEQYF. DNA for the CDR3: TGCAGTGCTAGGGGCTCGACAGATCTCCTTTGGGAGCAGTACTTC.

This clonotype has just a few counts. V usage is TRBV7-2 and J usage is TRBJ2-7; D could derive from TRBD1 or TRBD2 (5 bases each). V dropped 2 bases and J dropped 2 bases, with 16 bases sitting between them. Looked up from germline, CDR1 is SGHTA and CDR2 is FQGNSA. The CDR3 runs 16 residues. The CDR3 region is CASSLIGTGRPYEQYF. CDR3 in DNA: TGTGCCAGCAGCTTAATCGGGACCGGGCGGCCCTACGAGCAGTACTTC.

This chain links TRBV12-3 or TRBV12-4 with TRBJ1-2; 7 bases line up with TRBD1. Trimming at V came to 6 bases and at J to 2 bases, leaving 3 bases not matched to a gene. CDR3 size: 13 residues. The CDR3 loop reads CASRKGQNYGYTF. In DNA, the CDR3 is TGTGCCAGCAGAAAGGGACAGAACTATGGCTACACCTTC.

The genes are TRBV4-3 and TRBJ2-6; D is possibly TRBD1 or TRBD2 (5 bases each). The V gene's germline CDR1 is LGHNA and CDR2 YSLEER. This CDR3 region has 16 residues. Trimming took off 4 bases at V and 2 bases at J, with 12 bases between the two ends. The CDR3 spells CASSLRLGAGANVLTF. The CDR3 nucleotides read TGCGCCAGCAGCCTTCGACTGGGGGCTGGGGCCAACGTCCTGACTTTC.

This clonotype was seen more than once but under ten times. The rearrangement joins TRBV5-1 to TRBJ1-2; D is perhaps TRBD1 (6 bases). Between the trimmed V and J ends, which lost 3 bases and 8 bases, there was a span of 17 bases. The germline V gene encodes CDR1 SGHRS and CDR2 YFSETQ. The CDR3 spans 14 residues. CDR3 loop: CASSSISGGLGYTF. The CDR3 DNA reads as TGCGCCAGCAGCTCCATCTCTGGGGGGCTGGGCTACACCTTC.

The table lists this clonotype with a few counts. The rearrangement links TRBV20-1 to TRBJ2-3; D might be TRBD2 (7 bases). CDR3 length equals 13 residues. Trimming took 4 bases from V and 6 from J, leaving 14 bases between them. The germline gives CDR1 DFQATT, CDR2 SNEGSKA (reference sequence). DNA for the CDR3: TGCAGTGCTAAACGGGGGGCGGCGGATACGCAGTATTTT. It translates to CSAKRGAADTQYF.

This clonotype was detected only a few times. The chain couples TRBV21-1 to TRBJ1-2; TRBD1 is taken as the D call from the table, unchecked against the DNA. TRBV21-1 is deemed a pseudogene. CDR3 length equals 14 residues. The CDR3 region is CASTTRQGDYGYTF. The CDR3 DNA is TGTGCCAGCACCACCAGACAGGGGGACTATGGCTACACCTTC.

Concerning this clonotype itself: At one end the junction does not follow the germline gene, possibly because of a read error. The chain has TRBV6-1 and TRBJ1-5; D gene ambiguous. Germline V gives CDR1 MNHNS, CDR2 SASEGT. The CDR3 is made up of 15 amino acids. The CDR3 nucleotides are TGTGCCAGCAGGGAAGTTGGTCGGTGGGATCAGCCCCAGCATTTT. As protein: CASREVGRWDQPQHF.

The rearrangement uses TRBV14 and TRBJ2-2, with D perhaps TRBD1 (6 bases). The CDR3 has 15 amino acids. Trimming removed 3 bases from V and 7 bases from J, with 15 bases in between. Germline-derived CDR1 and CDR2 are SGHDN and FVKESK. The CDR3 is CASSHLNRDHGELFF. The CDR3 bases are TGTGCCAGCAGCCACCTAAACAGGGACCACGGGGAGCTGTTTTTT.

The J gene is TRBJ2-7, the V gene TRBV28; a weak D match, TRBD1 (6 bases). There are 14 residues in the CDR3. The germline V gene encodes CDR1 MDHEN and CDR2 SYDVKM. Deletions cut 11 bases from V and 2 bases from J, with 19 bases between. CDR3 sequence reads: CASTRGTRTYEQYF. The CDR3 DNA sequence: TGTGCCTCCACGAGGGGGACGAGAACCTACGAGCAGTACTTC.

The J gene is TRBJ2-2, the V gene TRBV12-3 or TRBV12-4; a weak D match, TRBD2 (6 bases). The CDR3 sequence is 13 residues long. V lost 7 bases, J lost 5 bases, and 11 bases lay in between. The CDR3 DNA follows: TGTGCCAGCATCCCGGGAGAGACCGGGGAGCTGTTTTTT. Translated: CASIPGETGELFF.

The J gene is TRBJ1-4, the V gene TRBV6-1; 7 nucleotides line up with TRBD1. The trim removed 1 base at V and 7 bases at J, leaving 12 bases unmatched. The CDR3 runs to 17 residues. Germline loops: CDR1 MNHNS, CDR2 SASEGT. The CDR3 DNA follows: TGTGCCAGCAGTGAAGTAGGCGGACAGGCGAGCAGTGAAAAACTGTTTTTT. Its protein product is CASSEVGGQASSEKLFF.